This record covers a single T cell receptor beta chain. The data derive from a study of blood T cell repertoires in COVID-19. Study-level background: Italy, Spain and the United States were the sources of the convalescent and acute COVID-19 samples. T cells, B-cell-depleted T cells, or PBMCs supplied cDNA or gDNA.

Germline CDR1 is DFQATT and CDR2 is SNEGSKA (reference sequence). With 2 bases removed from V and 8 bases from J, the gap between germline ends came to 9 bases. The CDR3 sequence is 11 residues long. As handled by the study authors: For nucleated cells, counts were estimated from reference gene primer amplification. The repertoire was sequenced with immunoSEQ multiplex PCR; TCRdb's copy has only in-frame clones and lacks some. That table furnishes V, J and clone size, whereas the DNA furnished D and trimming. The table lists 50,000 to 60,000 clones, 89% of them singletons. The TCR was taken from a man aged 80 or over with active or convalescent COVID-19. Input material: peripheral blood. J is TRBJ1-2 and V is TRBV20-1; tentative D call: TRBD1 (5 bases). The CDR3 coding sequence is TGCAGTGCTAGACAGGGAATCGGCTACACCTTC. Translation gives CSARQGIGYTF.